A selection of T cell receptor beta chains follows, all from one sample in a study of cytomegalovirus exposure and HLA in healthy donors. The method was immunoSEQ multiplex PCR; TCRdb's version includes in-frame clones alone and lacks a portion of them. This table holds some 110,000 clones, more than 60% found once. The sequenced sample was PBMCs. All receptors come from a middle-aged woman in good health and CMV-seropositive. The CDR3 runs from the conserved cysteine through the conserved F or W. Fields, in order: V gene, D gene, clone size, J gene, CDR3 protein, CDR3 DNA. A D gene is named only where the DNA matches it firmly. Clone size is not always given. Where it is, it says once, few, many or a class for expanded clones.

>TRBV29-1|NA|NA|TRBJ1-2
CSVVQDTPYGYTF
TGCAGCGTTGTCCAGGACACCCCATATGGCTACACCTTC
>TRBV5-3|TRBD2|NA|TRBJ2-2
CARSRRGGGGINTGELFF
TGTGCCAGAAGCCGCCGGGGCGGCGGGGGGATTAACACCGGGGAGCTGTTTTTT
>TRBV28|NA|NA|TRBJ2-3
CASSLFLRGPRGGTQYF
TGTGCCAGCAGTTTATTTCTAAGGGGGCCCCGGGGGGGAACGCAGTATTTT
>TRBV2|TRBD1|NA|TRBJ1-2
CASSGRRDSGGYPF
TGTGCCAGCAGTGGCCGCCGGGACAGTGGAGGCTACCCCTTC
>TRBV19|NA|NA|TRBJ1-2
CASSTSTGFDYGYTF
TGTGCCAGTAGTACGTCTACAGGGTTTGACTATGGCTACACCTTC
>TRBV13|TRBD2|few|TRBJ2-7
CASSLGLAGREQYF
TGTGCCAGCAGCTTGGGACTAGCGGGGAGGGAGCAGTACTTC
>TRBV15|NA|few|TRBJ1-2
CATSRGAGAGYTF
TGTGCCACCAGCAGAGGGGCAGGGGCTGGCTACACCTTC
>TRBV30|NA|once|TRBJ1-5
CAWTAGRNQPQHF
TGTGCCTGGACGGCAGGGAGGAATCAGCCCCAGCATTTT
>TRBV7-9|NA|few|TRBJ1-1
CASSLARGEAFF
TGTGCCAGCAGCTTAGCGAGAGGTGAAGCTTTCTTT
>TRBV14|TRBD1|NA|TRBJ1-1
CASSQDLISRTGGAGEAFF
TGTGCCAGCAGCCAAGATTTGATTTCTAGAACAGGGGGCGCTGGTGAAGCTTTCTTT
>TRBV11-3|NA|NA|TRBJ2-4
CASSLGAMGIQYF
TGTGCCAGCAGCTTGGGGGCCATGGGCATTCAGTACTTC
>TRBV6-6|NA|few|TRBJ1-5
CASSYSLEGNQPQHF
TGTGCCAGCAGTTACTCGTTAGAGGGCAATCAGCCCCAGCATTTT
>TRBV5-1|TRBD2|NA|TRBJ2-1
CASSLSGGYNEQFF
TGCGCCAGCAGCTTGAGCGGGGGTTACAATGAGCAGTTCTTC
>TRBV7-3|TRBD1|NA|TRBJ2-2
CASSSGGAGTGELFF
TGTGCCAGCAGCTCAGGGGGCGCCGGCACCGGGGAGCTGTTTTTT
>TRBV7-9|NA|few|TRBJ2-7
CASSPPRGYEQYF
TGTGCCAGCAGCCCGCCCCGGGGCTACGAGCAGTACTTC
>TRBV7-9|TRBD1|NA|TRBJ1-1
CASSPEIQGKNTEAFF
TGTGCCAGCAGCCCCGAAATACAGGGGAAGAACACTGAAGCTTTCTTT